These 16 T cell receptor beta chains came from one sample sequenced in a study of OX40 agonist ivuxolimab in advanced cancers. The method was immunoSEQ multiplex PCR; TCRdb's version includes in-frame clones alone and lacks a portion of them. The table lists 91,000 or so clones, approximately 90% of them singletons. The sample here was CD4+ or CD8+ T cells sorted from blood, taken in a trial of the OX40 agonist ivuxolimab. The receptors come from an adult with an advanced solid tumor such as melanoma, head and neck, liver or kidney cancer.

In this sample, this clone turned up once. V usage is TRBV7-9 and J usage is TRBJ2-7, with D tentatively TRBD2 (5 bases). There are 15 residues in the CDR3. Trimming took 2 bases from V and 0 from J, leaving 11 bases between them. CDR1 is SEHNR, CDR2 FQNEAQ, per germline (reference sequence). CDR3 sequence reads: CASSLWTGSSYEQYF. The CDR3 nucleotides read TGTGCCAGCAGCTTATGGACGGGGAGCTCCTACGAGCAGTACTTC.

The chain uses TRBV6-1 and TRBJ1-4; TRBD1 matches at 9 bases. Germline values: CDR1 MNHNS, CDR2 SASEGT. J lost 8 bases, V lost 3 bases, and 7 bases had no gene match. The CDR3 contains 15 residues. The CDR3, as DNA: TGTGCCAGCAGTGAGGGGACAGGGTGGGGGGAAAAACTGTTTTTT. It encodes CASSEGTGWGEKLFF.

The sample holds one count of this clone. This sequence joins TRBV10-3 and TRBJ2-5; TRBD2 matches at 13 bases. The CDR3 runs to 16 residues. CDR1 is ENHRY and CDR2 is SYGVKD in the germline V gene. With 4 bases clipped from V and 4 bases from J, the junction kept 6 bases outside the gene matches. CDR3 DNA: TGTGCCATCAGTGGGACTAGCGGGAGTGGGGCAGAGACCCAGTACTTC. This translates into CAISGTSGSGAETQYF.

The chain links TRBV5-4 to TRBJ2-7; D is possibly TRBD1 or TRBD2 (5 bases each). The V end lost 4 bases, the J end lost 7 bases, and 15 bases lay between the germline ends. This CDR3 contains 13 residues. The germline gives CDR1 SGHNT, CDR2 YYREEE (reference sequence). Here the CDR3 DNA reads TGTGCCAGCAGCCCCGGGACCAACTGGGAGCAGTACTTC. It codes for CASSPGTNWEQYF. The entire variable domain, with the rest obtained from reference TRBV5-4 and TRBJ2-7, is as follows: ETGVTQSPTHLIKTRGQQVTLRCSSQSGHNTVSWYQQALGQGPQFIFQYYREEENGRGNFPPRFSGLQFPNYSSELNVNALELDDSALYLCASSPGTNWEQYFGPGTRLTVT.

A note on this clone: At one of its ends the junction is not consistent with the germline gene, which may arise from a read error. This chain uses TRBV7-9 with TRBJ2-7, with 7 positions matching TRBD2. This CDR3 contains 16 residues. Germline V CDR1 and CDR2: SEHNR, FQNEAQ (reference sequence). CDR3 bases: TGTGCCAGCAGCCCCGGCGGGGGTTTTACCTCCTCCGAGCAGTACTTC. As protein: CASSPGGGFTSSEQYF.

The chain's CDR3 is CSVDRGEKLFF. CDR3 nucleotides: TGCAGCGTTGACAGGGGGGAAAAACTGTTTTTT. The chain links TRBV29-1 to TRBJ1-4, with TRBD1 identical over 7 bases. Unmatched junction bases numbered 0, after V lost 3 bases and J lost 8 bases. Germline V lookup: CDR1 SQVTM, CDR2 ANQGSEA. This CDR3 spans 11 amino acids.

This chain links TRBV5-1 with TRBJ2-1; 9 bases map to TRBD1. CDR3 length equals 16 residues. Germline values: CDR1 SGHRS, CDR2 YFSETQ. With 1 base clipped from V and 6 bases from J, the junction kept 8 bases outside the gene matches. The DNA for the CDR3 is TGCGCCAGCAGCTTGCTGGGACAGGGAACTCTCAATGAGCAGTTCTTC. Protein sequence: CASSLLGQGTLNEQFF. Full variable domain (remainder filled in from reference TRBV5-1 and TRBJ2-1): KAGVTQTPRYLIKTRGQQVTLSCSPISGHRSVSWYQQTPGQGLQFLFEYFSETQRNKGNFPGRFSGRQFSNSRSEMNVSTLELGDSALYLCASSLLGQGTLNEQFFGPGTRLTVL.

This chain uses TRBV18 with TRBJ1-1, with unresolved D. The V gene lost 6 bases and the J gene lost 0 bases, with 11 bases spanning the gap. The CDR3 spans 14 residues. Germline lookup yields CDR1 KGHSH and CDR2 LQKENI. Here the CDR3 reads CASSRTEMNTEAFF. CDR3 coding DNA: TGTGCCAGCTCCCGGACGGAGATGAACACTGAAGCTTTCTTT.

The chain combines TRBV28 with TRBJ2-5; TRBD1 matches at 7 bases. This CDR3 has 15 residues. Trimming at V came to 4 bases and at J to 5 bases, leaving 10 bases not matched to a gene. The V gene's germline CDR1 is MDHEN and CDR2 SYDVKM. The CDR3 spells CASSSVSGGRETQYF. Written as DNA, the CDR3 is TGTGCCAGCAGTTCGGTGTCAGGGGGTAGGGAGACCCAGTACTTC.

The rearrangement uses TRBV5-4 and TRBJ2-1, with 9 bases aligning to TRBD2. J was trimmed by 6 bases and V by 4 bases; bases with no gene match: 8. This CDR3 comprises 15 residues. Looked up from germline, CDR1 is SGHNT and CDR2 is YYREEE (reference sequence). The CDR3 region is CASSLGLASRNEQFF. The CDR3 DNA follows: TGTGCCAGCAGCCTTGGACTAGCGAGTCGCAATGAGCAGTTCTTC.

The chain couples TRBV15 to TRBJ2-3, with D uncertain. The CDR3 length is 11 residues. Deletions cut 9 bases from V and 4 bases from J, with 8 bases between. Looked up from germline, CDR1 is LNHNV and CDR2 is YYDKDF (reference sequence). CDR3 nucleotide sequence: TGTGCCACTCCGCGCGCAGATACGCAGTATTTT. This gives the protein CATPRADTQYF.

The chain recombines TRBV6-4 with TRBJ2-2; the D is unclear. Trimming took off 4 bases at V and 6 bases at J, with 12 bases between the two ends. The CDR3 is 14 amino acids. The V gene's germline CDR1 is MRHNA and CDR2 SNTAGT. In DNA, the CDR3 is TGTGCCAGCAGTGCCCGCCCGTCAGCCGGGGAGCTGTTTTTT. It encodes CASSARPSAGELFF.

The chain combines TRBV5-4 with TRBJ2-7; TRBD1 matches at 11 bases. Germline CDR1 reads SGHNT; CDR2 reads YYREEE (reference sequence). V gave up 4 bases and J gave up 5 bases; unmatched junction bases: 8. This CDR3 is built from 15 residues. This CDR3 reads CASSPRDRGIDEQYF. The CDR3 nucleotides read TGTGCCAGCAGCCCAAGGGACAGGGGGATTGACGAGCAGTACTTC. Filled out from reference TRBV5-4 and TRBJ2-7, the complete variable domain reads ETGVTQSPTHLIKTRGQQVTLRCSSQSGHNTVSWYQQALGQGPQFIFQYYREEENGRGNFPPRFSGLQFPNYSSELNVNALELDDSALYLCASSPRDRGIDEQYFGPGTRLTVT.

As to this clone: Other nucleotide sequences in the sample specify the same CDR3. The chain employs TRBV20-1 and TRBJ2-1; D is undetermined. Looked up from germline, CDR1 is DFQATT and CDR2 is SNEGSKA (reference sequence). V gave up 3 bases and J gave up 8 bases, with 5 bases separating them. The CDR3 has 10 amino acids. As DNA, the CDR3 is TGCAGTGCTAGGAGAGATGAGCAGTTCTTC. This translates into CSARRDEQFF.

This clone was detected once. This chain connects TRBV27 to TRBJ2-7; the match to TRBD2 covers 7 bases. The CDR3 has 15 residues. Trimming took 5 bases from V and 2 from J; bases not matched to a gene: 9. Germline assignment: CDR1 MNHEY and CDR2 SMNVEV (reference sequence). CDR3 DNA: TGTGCCAGCAGTCGCCTCCGGGACTACACCTACGAGCAGTACTTC. Translating gives CASSRLRDYTYEQYF.

The rearrangement joins TRBV10-1 to TRBJ2-7; 10 nucleotides align to TRBD1. CDR3 length: 13 residues. Germline V gene sequence: CDR1 WNHNN, CDR2 SYGVQD (reference sequence). Trimming took 5 bases from V and 6 from J; bases not matched to a gene: 4. Here the CDR3 reads CASSPGTGVEQYF. CDR3 nucleotide sequence: TGCGCCAGCAGTCCCGGGACAGGGGTCGAGCAGTACTTC.